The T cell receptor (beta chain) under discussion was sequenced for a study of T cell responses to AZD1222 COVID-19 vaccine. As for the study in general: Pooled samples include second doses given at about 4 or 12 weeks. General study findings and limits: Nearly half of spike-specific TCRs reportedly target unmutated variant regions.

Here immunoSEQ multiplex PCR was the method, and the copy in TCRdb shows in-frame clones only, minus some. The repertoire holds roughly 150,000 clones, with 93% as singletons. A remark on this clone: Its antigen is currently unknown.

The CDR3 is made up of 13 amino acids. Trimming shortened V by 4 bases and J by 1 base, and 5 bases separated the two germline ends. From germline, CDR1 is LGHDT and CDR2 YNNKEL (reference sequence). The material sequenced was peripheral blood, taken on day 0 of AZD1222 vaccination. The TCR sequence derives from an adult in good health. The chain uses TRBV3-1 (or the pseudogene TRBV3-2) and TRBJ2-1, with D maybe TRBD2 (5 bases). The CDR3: CASSPGSYNEQFF. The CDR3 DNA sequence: TGTGCCAGCAGCCCGGGGTCCTACAATGAGCAGTTCTTC.